Presented here are 22 T cell receptor beta chains from one specimen sequenced in a study of CD8 T cells in ankylosing spondylitis. Antigens for these TCRs are unknown. TCRdb fed the 5' RACE reads into MiXCR, producing one record per CDR3 protein. The table shows approximately 440,000 distinct CDR3 sequences, with over 15% occurring only once. Findings of the study overall: Apparently characteristic of ankylosing spondylitis blood was a TCR beta motif (about 8 highly homologous variants).

The sample taken for sequencing was blood, either unsorted or a sorted T cell fraction (not recorded which). Every receptor here comes from a male donor with ankylosing spondylitis.

The chain uses TRBV15 and TRBJ2-7; TRBD1 matches 11 bases. From germline, CDR1 is LNHNV and CDR2 YYDKDF (reference sequence). J was trimmed by 7 bases and V by 1 base; bases with no gene match: 6. CDR3 length equals 15 residues. CDR3 protein: CATSRGGQGAGEQYF. DNA of the CDR3: TGTGCCACCAGCAGAGGAGGACAGGGGGCGGGAGAGCAGTACTTC.

This clonotype was seen ten or more times. The genes are TRBV5-1 and TRBJ2-2, with D possibly TRBD1 on 5 matching bases. The ends were cut back, 7 bases at V and 2 bases at J, with 12 bases in the middle. Germline loops: CDR1 SGHRS, CDR2 YFSETQ. This CDR3 spans 14 amino acids. The CDR3 bases are TGCGCCAGCGGGATAGACAGTAACACCGGGGAGCTGTTTTTT. Encoded protein: CASGIDSNTGELFF. Drawing the rest from reference TRBV5-1 and TRBJ2-2, the complete variable domain is KAGVTQTPRYLIKTRGQQVTLSCSPISGHRSVSWYQQTPGQGLQFLFEYFSETQRNKGNFPGRFSGRQFSNSRSEMNVSTLELGDSALYLCASGIDSNTGELFFGEGSRLTVL.

The chain employs TRBV20-1 and TRBJ1-6; perhaps TRBD1 as D (5 bases). Trimming stripped 6 bases from V and 3 bases from J, with 15 bases between. This CDR3 comprises 15 residues. CDR1 and CDR2 from the germline V gene are DFQATT and SNEGSKA (reference sequence). CDR3 in DNA: TGCAGTGCCTCGCAGGGATCCGGCTATAATTCACCCCTCCACTTT. Its translation is CSASQGSGYNSPLHF.

The genes are TRBV11-2 and TRBJ2-1; no firm D call. The length of the CDR3 is 15 residues. The germline V and J ends were trimmed by 4 bases and 2 bases, with 12 bases remaining between them. Germline V gene lookup returns CDR1 SGHAT and CDR2 FQNNGV. The chain's CDR3 is CASSSAPPPYNEQFF. The CDR3 DNA is TGTGCCAGCAGCTCAGCTCCCCCGCCCTACAATGAGCAGTTCTTC.

This clonotype has only a few counts. The J gene is TRBJ2-3, the V gene TRBV12-3 or TRBV12-4, with TRBD2 matching 7 bases. The CDR3 length is 18 residues. Trimming removed 0 bases from V and 6 bases from J; junction bases left unmatched: 15. The DNA for the CDR3 is TGTGCCAGCAGTTTAGCGCTTCTGTGGGGAGCGGGAAGGGATACGCAGTATTTT. This gives the protein CASSLALLWGAGRDTQYF.

The rearrangement joins TRBV27 to TRBJ1-6; D not resolved. CDR3 length: 16 residues. Germline V CDR1 and CDR2: MNHEY, SMNVEV (reference sequence). The V gene lost 0 bases and the J gene lost 7 bases, with 13 bases spanning the gap. This CDR3 reads CASSLSPVLINSPLHF. The DNA of the CDR3 is TGTGCCAGCAGTTTATCTCCAGTCTTAATCAATTCACCCCTCCACTTT.

The chain links TRBV20-1 to TRBJ1-1; tentative D call: TRBD1 (6 bases). Germline V gives CDR1 DFQATT, CDR2 SNEGSKA (reference sequence). The CDR3 spans 15 residues. V was shortened by 0 bases and J by 5 bases, with 16 bases between the two germline ends. The CDR3: CSAREPPGRGTEAFF. The CDR3 DNA reads as TGCAGTGCTAGAGAGCCACCGGGGAGGGGGACTGAAGCTTTCTTT.

As to this clonotype: At one of its ends the junction is not consistent with the germline gene, which may arise from a read error. The chain links TRBV12-3 or TRBV12-4 to TRBJ2-7; 10 nucleotides line up with TRBD2. The CDR3 loop spans 19 amino acids. CDR3 sequence: CACSQKRGLRTSGSYEQYF. In DNA, the CDR3 is TGTGCCTGCAGTCAAAAACGGGGTTTACGGACTAGCGGCTCCTACGAGCAGTACTTC.

This clonotype occurred many times. V is TRBV6-4 and J is TRBJ2-1; maybe TRBD1 (6 bases). The V gene lost 0 bases and the J gene lost 9 bases, with 6 bases spanning the gap. Germline V gene data show CDR1 as MRHNA and CDR2 as SNTAGT. The CDR3 sequence is 12 residues long. CDR3 amino acids: CASSDSGGEQFF. The CDR3 DNA sequence: TGTGCCAGCAGTGACTCAGGGGGTGAGCAGTTCTTC.

This clonotype was recorded many times. The CDR3 DNA follows: TGTGCCAGCAGCGTAGATCCCATCACCGGGGAGCTGTTTTTT. Its protein is CASSVDPITGELFF. The chain has TRBV9 and TRBJ2-2; D remains unclear. V was trimmed by 0 bases and J by 4 bases, leaving 7 bases between them. Germline-derived CDR1 and CDR2 are SGDLS and YYNGEE. The CDR3 extends over 14 amino acids.

This clonotype was detected a few times. The V gene is TRBV5-1, the J gene TRBJ1-1; TRBD1 matches at 9 bases. V shed 2 bases, J shed 5 bases, and the junction held 10 bases outside the gene matches. The germline V gene encodes CDR1 SGHRS and CDR2 YFSETQ. The CDR3 covers 16 residues. The CDR3 nucleotides are TGCGCCAGCAGCTTCCAGGGAGGACAGGGGAGGACTGAAGCTTTCTTT. It is translated as CASSFQGGQGRTEAFF.

The genes are TRBV20-1 and TRBJ2-7, with TRBD1 matching 10 bases. Per the germline V gene, CDR1 is DFQATT and CDR2 is SNEGSKA (reference sequence). CDR3 size: 14 residues. Losses at the gene ends were 8 bases for V and 2 bases for J; bases not matched to a gene: 9. In DNA, the CDR3 is TGCAGTCCTCGGTTCGGACAGGGGGCCTACGAGCAGTACTTC. Translation: CSPRFGQGAYEQYF.

This clonotype was seen a handful of times. V and J are TRBV3-1 and TRBJ1-3, with D possibly being TRBD1 (6 bases). Germline loops: CDR1 LGHDT, CDR2 YNNKEL (reference sequence). The CDR3 consists of 14 residues. V lost 2 bases to trimming and J lost 3 bases, with 8 bases between them. CDR3 nucleotide sequence: TGTGCCAGCAGCCAAAACAGGGATGGAAACACCATATATTTT. As protein: CASSQNRDGNTIYF.

V is TRBV27 and J is TRBJ2-3; D may be TRBD1 or TRBD2 (5 bases each). The CDR3 loop spans 17 amino acids. V was pared by 6 bases and J by 1 base, with 20 bases between. CDR1 is MNHEY, CDR2 SMNVEV, per germline (reference sequence). The DNA for the CDR3 is TGTGCCAGCAGAAAAGGTTCGGGGACCCTCGGCACAGATACGCAGTATTTT. Translated: CASRKGSGTLGTDTQYF.

This clonotype was observed a handful of times. The chain is built from TRBV20-1 and TRBJ2-6; D is tentatively TRBD1 or TRBD2 (5 bases each). This CDR3 is built from 16 residues. CDR1 is DFQATT and CDR2 is SNEGSKA in the germline V gene (reference sequence). The ends were cut back, 6 bases at V and 0 bases at J, with 15 bases in the middle. In DNA form, the CDR3 reads TGCAGTGCCCCCCAGGGACGCCACTCTGGGGCCAACGTCCTGACTTTC. It yields the protein CSAPQGRHSGANVLTF.

This clonotype was counted between two and nine times. V gene TRBV2 combines with J gene TRBJ1-2; 12 positions agree with TRBD1. The CDR3 consists of 14 residues. Germline CDR1 SNHLY, CDR2 FYNNEI. Unmatched junction bases numbered 5, after V lost 10 bases and J lost 2 bases. CDR3 sequence (DNA): TGTGCCACCGGGGGACAGGGGGCAAACTATGGCTACACCTTC. It yields the protein CATGGQGANYGYTF.

This clonotype was observed a handful of times. The chain has TRBV20-1 and TRBJ2-5; D unresolved. Germline assignment: CDR1 DFQATT and CDR2 SNEGSKA (reference sequence). CDR3 size: 11 residues. V was clipped by 6 bases and J by 5 bases, with 10 bases between them. As DNA, the CDR3 is TGCAGTGCCTACCCGGTGGAGACCCAGTACTTC. Amino acid sequence: CSAYPVETQYF.

This clonotype was found a few times. The V and J genes are TRBV6-1 and TRBJ2-3; D is ambiguous. V was pared by 2 bases and J by 8 bases, with 20 bases between. CDR1 and CDR2 from the germline V gene are MNHNS and SASEGT. The CDR3 is 16 amino acids. CDR3 loop: CASSERSSNPGGTQYF. CDR3 coding DNA: TGTGCCAGCAGTGAACGGAGTTCAAACCCCGGTGGTACGCAGTATTTT.

The V and J genes are TRBV3-1 and TRBJ1-1; D is perhaps TRBD1 (6 bases). Per germline, CDR1 LGHDT and CDR2 YNNKEL (reference sequence). The V and J ends lost 6 bases and 5 bases respectively, with 10 bases between them. CDR3 size: 12 residues. In DNA, the CDR3 is TGTGCCAGCAGACATCAGGGGACTGAAGCTTTCTTT. It codes for CASRHQGTEAFF.

This chain links TRBV29-1 with TRBJ2-7; 8 bases line up with TRBD2. The length of the CDR3 is 11 residues. Germline values: CDR1 SQVTM, CDR2 ANQGSEA. The V and J ends lost 7 bases and 6 bases, in that order; junction bases with no gene match: 5. CDR3 DNA sequence: TGCAGCGCCCGGGGGGGGTTCGAGCAGTACTTC. Its translation: CSARGGFEQYF.

V gene TRBV28 combines with J gene TRBJ2-1; 7 nucleotides line up with TRBD2. The CDR3 sequence is 14 residues long. The germline V gene has CDR1 MDHEN and CDR2 SYDVKM. V dropped 2 bases and J dropped 8; count of bases not matched to a gene: 6. Here the CDR3 reads CASSLAGVRHEQFF. The CDR3 region has the DNA TGTGCCAGCAGTTTAGCGGGAGTTCGCCATGAGCAGTTCTTC.

Only a few counts were recorded for this clonotype. CDR3 bases: TGTGCCATCCGGGACAGGGCTGATTCACCCCTCCACTTT. This translates into CAIRDRADSPLHF. V gene TRBV10-3 combines with J gene TRBJ1-6; 9 nucleotides agree with TRBD1. The CDR3 runs to 13 residues. V dropped 8 bases and J dropped 8; count of bases not matched to a gene: 4. CDR1 and CDR2 from the germline V gene are ENHRY and SYGVKD.